The source of this T cell receptor beta chain is a study of cytomegalovirus exposure and HLA in healthy donors. Study background: The same platform as the approximately 670 first-cohort repertoires was used for the 130 or so validation repertoires, a later analysis reported. Study observations and caveats: The listing of roughly 160 TCR beta chains classed them as cytomegalovirus-associated. First-cohort TCR clusters were later found to tend to co-occur in the 120 or so validation repertoires.

Profiled with immunoSEQ multiplex PCR; TCRdb holds only in-frame clones, not every one. The repertoire holds some 260,000 clones, with less than 95% as singletons. This CDR3 contains 16 residues. CDR1 and CDR2 from the germline V gene are PRHDT and FYEKMQ (reference sequence). J gave up 6 bases and V 2 bases, and 8 bases lay outside the gene matches. The donors were part of the validation cohort of 95 to 150 subjects. That cohort was separate from the first cohort, which comprised several hundred subjects. Comment on this clone: Its specificity is not known.

The rearrangement uses TRBV13 and TRBJ2-7, with TRBD2 matching 12 bases. The sequenced material came from PBMCs. This clonotype was obtained from a woman aged 25-40 years in good health and CMV-seronegative. The CDR3 region is CASSLTPTSGSLEQYF. The CDR3 nucleotides read TGTGCCAGCAGCTTAACCCCGACTAGCGGGAGTCTCGAGCAGTACTTC.